Presented here are 25 T cell receptor beta chains from one specimen sequenced in a study of T cell changes during pregnancy in multiple sclerosis (dated by TCRdb to between 2018 and 2021). The library came from the immunoSEQ multiplex PCR assay. The immuneACCESS repertoire file appears here via TCRdb, limited to in-frame rearrangements. These files lack a portion of the clones; in checked studies, under half of the deficit traces to unresolved V genes, and the cause of the others is not known. Within this sample are 70,000 to 95,000 clones, with around 90% of them counted one time only. The top ten clonotypes cover about 0.52% of the sample. The sample in question was CD4+ T cells from peripheral blood mononuclear cells, obtained in the second trimester of pregnancy. The receptors originated from a female donor with multiple sclerosis, enrolled in a pregnancy study.

The chain is built from TRBV19 and TRBJ1-1; no clear D. This CDR3 is 15 amino acids long. CDR1 is LNHDA, CDR2 SQIVND, per germline (reference sequence). V lost 4 bases to trimming and J lost 0 bases, with 12 bases between them. The CDR3 here is CASSTPRGLNTEAFF. The CDR3 region has the DNA TGTGCCAGTAGTACCCCACGGGGTTTGAACACTGAAGCTTTCTTT.

This chain joins TRBV18 and TRBJ1-6; possibly TRBD1 for D (6 bases). V was shortened by 3 bases and J by 10 bases, with 16 bases between the two germline ends. This CDR3 contains 15 residues. Germline V gene data show CDR1 as KGHSH and CDR2 as LQKENI. The CDR3 sequence is CASSPQGKLGSPLHF. The CDR3 region has the DNA TGTGCCAGCTCACCTCAGGGGAAATTAGGCTCACCCCTCCACTTT. The full variable domain, with the rest looked up from reference TRBV18 and TRBJ1-6, is NAGVMQNPRHLVRRRGQEARLRCSPMKGHSHVYWYRQLPEEGLKFMVYLQKENIIDESGMPKERFSAEFPKEGPSILRIQQVVRGDSAAYFCASSPQGKLGSPLHFGNGTRLTVT.

The chain has TRBV11-1 and TRBJ2-3; weak D call: TRBD2 (6 bases). CDR1 and CDR2 (germline): SGHAT, FQDESV (reference sequence). This CDR3 has 16 amino acids. V lost 3 bases, J lost 3 bases, and 16 bases lay in between. The CDR3 DNA reads TGTGCCAGCAGCTTGGGACTCGGGAGACTGACAGATACGCAGTATTTT. Translating gives CASSLGLGRLTDTQYF.

The chain combines TRBV11-1 with TRBJ2-1; D is possibly TRBD1 (5 bases). V lost 1 base and J lost 7, with 14 bases in between. CDR1 SGHAT and CDR2 FQDESV come from the germline V gene (reference sequence). The CDR3 sequence is 15 residues long. The CDR3 loop is CASSLEVGLVNEQFF. CDR3 DNA sequence: TGTGCCAGCAGCTTAGAGGTGGGGCTCGTGAATGAGCAGTTCTTC.

The V and J genes are TRBV5-4 and TRBJ2-3, with 10 nucleotides matching TRBD2. Trimming took 1 base from V and 1 from J; bases not matched to a gene: 3. The CDR3 sequence is 16 residues long. Germline CDR1 is SGHNT and CDR2 is YYREEE (reference sequence). The CDR3: CASSLTGLAGTDTQYF. CDR3 nucleotide sequence: TGTGCCAGCAGCTTGACTGGACTAGCGGGCACAGATACGCAGTATTTT.

CDR3 amino acids: CASRNMAGDAKQFF. The CDR3 DNA sequence: TGTGCCAGCAGGAACATGGCGGGAGACGCGAAGCAGTTCTTC. The genes are TRBV6-1 and TRBJ2-1; 7 positions match TRBD2. The germline V gene encodes CDR1 MNHNS and CDR2 SASEGT. The CDR3 is 14 residues long. Trimming cost V 6 bases and J 11 bases; bases outside gene matches: 13.

The rearrangement links TRBV7-9 to TRBJ2-3; tentative D call: TRBD2 (5 bases). Trimming removed 0 bases at V and 1 base at J, with 8 bases between. CDR1 SEHNR and CDR2 FQNEAQ come from the germline V gene (reference sequence). This CDR3 spans 15 amino acids. CDR3 in DNA: TGTGCCAGCAGCTTAGCGAGGGTCCGCACAGATACGCAGTATTTT. Translation gives CASSLARVRTDTQYF.

This chain links TRBV19 with TRBJ1-5, with D tentatively TRBD1 (5 bases). V was clipped by 10 bases and J by 4 bases, with 17 bases between them. This CDR3 is 14 amino acids long. CDR1 LNHDA and CDR2 SQIVND come from the germline V gene (reference sequence). The CDR3 DNA is TGTGCCACCAGTTCTTGGCAGGGAAATCAGCCCCAGCATTTT. Amino acid sequence: CATSSWQGNQPQHF.

V usage is TRBV6-5 and J usage is TRBJ1-1, with TRBD1 identical over 8 bases. The germline CDR1 and CDR2 sequences are MNHEY and SVGAGI. J gave up 11 bases and V 2 bases, and 13 bases lay outside the gene matches. CDR3 length: 15 residues. CDR3 bases: TGTGCCAGCAGTTACCTTTCAGGGGGCTATCGCGGGGCTTTCTTT. Translation: CASSYLSGGYRGAFF.

This clone turned up a few times. This chain links TRBV7-9 with TRBJ2-7, with D uncertain. In germline, CDR1 is SEHNR, CDR2 FQNEAQ (reference sequence). This CDR3 is built from 14 residues. The V gene lost 4 bases and the J gene lost 0 bases, with 10 bases spanning the gap. The CDR3 DNA is TGTGCCAGCAGCTCCTCATCGAGCTCCTACGAGCAGTACTTC. As protein: CASSSSSSSYEQYF.

The chain carries TRBV7-3 and TRBJ1-1, with D hard to call. CDR3 length: 13 residues. Germline-derived CDR1 and CDR2 are SGHTA and FQGTGA. Trimming removed 4 bases at V and 1 base at J, with 7 bases between. CDR3 bases: TGTGCCAGCAGCTCTACTGGGAACACTGAAGCTTTCTTT. The encoded protein is CASSSTGNTEAFF.

The chain is built from TRBV5-6 and TRBJ2-3, with a tentative D call TRBD2 (5 bases). CDR1 is SGHDT, CDR2 YYEEEE, per germline. V was cut by 2 bases and J by 4 bases, with 11 bases left in between. CDR3 length: 14 residues. The CDR3 loop reads CASSFGNDADTQYF. CDR3 sequence (DNA): TGTGCCAGCAGCTTCGGGAACGACGCAGATACGCAGTATTTT.

This CDR3 reads CASSEGALEYYGYTF. The CDR3 nucleotides read TGTGCCAGCAGTGAAGGGGCATTAGAGTACTATGGCTACACCTTC. The chain combines TRBV2 with TRBJ1-2; the D is unclear. This CDR3 region has 15 residues. Germline assignment: CDR1 SNHLY and CDR2 FYNNEI. Trimming took off 1 base at V and 3 bases at J, with 12 bases between the two ends.

CDR3 in amino acids: CASSHTGAQGTHNEQFF. In DNA form, the CDR3 reads TGCGCCAGCAGCCATACAGGGGCGCAAGGGACTCACAATGAGCAGTTCTTC. V is TRBV4-1 and J is TRBJ2-1; perhaps TRBD1 as D (7 bases). V was shortened by 3 bases and J by 5 bases, with 20 bases between the two germline ends. Germline values: CDR1 MGHRA, CDR2 YSYEKL. CDR3 length: 17 residues.

This chain connects TRBV28 to TRBJ1-2; possible D gene TRBD1, 5 bases. The germline V gene has CDR1 MDHEN and CDR2 SYDVKM. This CDR3 has 12 amino acids. The V gene lost 2 bases and the J gene lost 5 bases, with 6 bases spanning the gap. CDR3 coding DNA: TGTGCCAGCAGTTTACCAGGGTATGGCTACACCTTC. This codes for CASSLPGYGYTF.

The V gene is TRBV27, the J gene TRBJ2-1; D is possibly TRBD2 (6 bases). Trimming removed 2 bases from V and 0 bases from J, with 8 bases in between. This CDR3 region has 15 residues. Germline V gene data show CDR1 as MNHEY and CDR2 as SMNVEV (reference sequence). The CDR3 DNA is TGTGCCAGCAGTTTACTAGCGAGCTCCTACAATGAGCAGTTCTTC. This translates into CASSLLASSYNEQFF.

The rearrangement uses TRBV4-3 and TRBJ1-5; D perhaps matches TRBD1 (6 bases). Trimming removed 3 bases at V and 3 bases at J, with 9 bases between. The germline V gene encodes CDR1 LGHNA and CDR2 YSLEER. The CDR3 totals 14 residues. Here the CDR3 reads CASSQGAVNQPQHF. In DNA form, the CDR3 reads TGCGCCAGCAGCCAGGGGGCGGTCAATCAGCCCCAGCATTTT.

The V and J genes are TRBV6-1 and TRBJ1-4; 10 bases map to TRBD1. There are 15 residues in the CDR3. CDR1 and CDR2 from the germline V gene are MNHNS and SASEGT. V lost 3 bases, J lost 7 bases, and 5 bases stayed unmatched. The CDR3 DNA reads as TGTGCCAGCAGTGACGGTGGGACAGGGGTTGAAAAACTGTTTTTT. Its protein product is CASSDGGTGVEKLFF.

This sequence joins TRBV7-8 and TRBJ2-7; 7 positions match TRBD1. V lost 5 bases and J lost 2; bases outside the gene matches: 9. The CDR3 is made up of 15 amino acids. Germline CDR1 SGHVS, CDR2 FQNEAQ. In DNA, the CDR3 is TGTGCCAGCAGCCCCGGGACAGTGGCGACCTACGAGCAGTACTTC. Translated, it gives CASSPGTVATYEQYF.

This clone was detected a few times. The rearrangement uses TRBV13 and TRBJ1-1; 7 bases match TRBD1. The CDR3 has 18 residues. Germline CDR1 is PRHDT and CDR2 is FYEKMQ (reference sequence). V gave up 5 bases and J gave up 0 bases; unmatched junction bases: 15. CDR3 DNA sequence: TGTGCCAGCAGCGAAACCGGGACAGTATACGACATGAACACTGAAGCTTTCTTT. It yields the protein CASSETGTVYDMNTEAFF.

On this clone: It is unclear where the CDR3 begins or ends on the DNA, so no DNA is shown, and the CDR3 is as TCRdb lists it. The chain uses TRBV2 and TRBJ2-1; TRBD1, the D gene given by the table, was not confirmed from the DNA. Germline CDR1 reads SNHLY; CDR2 reads FYNNEI. The CDR3 has 14 amino acids, counting both end residues. CDR3 amino acids: CASTSGQGSNEQFF.

The chain uses TRBV19 and TRBJ2-3, with D perhaps TRBD2 (5 bases). The CDR3 runs to 15 residues. The V end lost 5 bases, the J end lost 1 base, and 13 bases lay between the germline ends. Per the germline V gene, CDR1 is LNHDA and CDR2 is SQIVND (reference sequence). CDR3 in amino acids: CASSSRADRTDTQYF. The CDR3 DNA follows: TGTGCCAGTAGTTCCAGAGCGGACCGCACAGATACGCAGTATTTT. The whole variable domain, remainder taken from reference TRBV19 and TRBJ2-3, is DGGITQSPKYLFRKEGQNVTLSCEQNLNHDAMYWYRQDPGQGLRLIYYSQIVNDFQKGDIAEGYSVSREKKESFPLTVTSAQKNPTAFYLCASSSRADRTDTQYFGPGTRLTVL.

The chain combines TRBV5-6 with TRBJ2-5, with 7 bases aligning to TRBD1. CDR1 and CDR2 (germline): SGHDT, YYEEEE. The J segment lost 0 bases and the V segment lost 1 base, leaving 9 bases of the junction unmatched. The CDR3 loop spans 17 amino acids. Here the CDR3 DNA reads TGTGCCAGCAGCTTGTCAACAGGGGAGAGGTACCAAGAGACCCAGTACTTC. Protein sequence: CASSLSTGERYQETQYF.

The chain employs TRBV6-4 and TRBJ2-3; 7 bases are shared with TRBD2. CDR3 size: 14 residues. V shed 3 bases and J 2 bases; nucleotides not matched to a gene: 2. Germline-derived CDR1 and CDR2 are MRHNA and SNTAGT. CDR3 region: CASSESGDTDTQYF. CDR3 coding DNA: TGTGCCAGCAGTGAAAGCGGGGACACAGATACGCAGTATTTT.

The gene calls are TRBV4-2 and TRBJ1-1; TRBD1 agrees at 8 bases. The V and J ends lost 7 bases and 5 bases, in that order; junction bases with no gene match: 9. The CDR3 loop spans 14 amino acids. Germline V CDR1 and CDR2: LGHNA, YNFKEQ. The CDR3 region is CASKLRGPRTEAFF. In DNA, the CDR3 is TGTGCCAGCAAGCTCAGGGGGCCCAGGACTGAAGCTTTCTTT.